A single sample gave rise to the 8 T cell receptor beta chains below, sequenced in a study of T-cell memory formation after mild COVID-19. TCRdb reanalysed the 5' RACE reads using MiXCR and keeps one entry per CDR3 protein. The repertoire has 350,000 to 450,000 distinct CDR3 sequences, around 27% of them found once; the top ten carry about 13%. The sample consisted of PBMCs or a T cell subset sorted from them (not recorded which). These TCRs come from an adult woman who had mild COVID-19 (a few samples of this study predate the infection). Cell type and time point are not known.

The chain carries TRBV12-5 and TRBJ2-1; 8 bases match TRBD2. Losses at the gene ends were 5 bases for V and 8 bases for J; bases not matched to a gene: 11. Germline V lookup: CDR1 LGHNT, CDR2 FRNRAP. The CDR3 has 15 residues. The CDR3 region has the DNA TGTGCTAGTGGTCCCGGACTAGCCCGCTTTTATGAGCAGTTCTTC. Translating it yields CASGPGLARFYEQFF.

The gene calls are TRBV15 and TRBJ2-5; D may be TRBD1 or TRBD2 (5 bases each). Trimming took off 3 bases at V and 1 base at J, with 12 bases between the two ends. The CDR3 has 15 amino acids. Per germline, CDR1 LNHNV and CDR2 YYDKDF (reference sequence). The CDR3 DNA is TGTGCCACCAGCAGCCAAAGAGGGGCCCAAGAGACCCAGTACTTC. Translation: CATSSQRGAQETQYF.

This clonotype was counted only a few times. V is TRBV10-3 and J is TRBJ2-5, with 9 bases aligning to TRBD2. With V trimmed by 4 bases and J by 5 bases, 8 bases remained unmatched. The germline V gene has CDR1 ENHRY and CDR2 SYGVKD. This CDR3 comprises 15 residues. In DNA form, the CDR3 reads TGTGCCATCAGTGGGCTAGCGGGGAAGCAGGAGACCCAGTACTTC. Translating it yields CAISGLAGKQETQYF.

V usage is TRBV20-1 and J usage is TRBJ2-7; the D gene could be TRBD1 or TRBD2 (5 bases each). Germline V gives CDR1 DFQATT, CDR2 SNEGSKA (reference sequence). The V gene lost 6 bases and the J gene lost 0 bases, with 12 bases spanning the gap. The CDR3 loop spans 13 amino acids. CDR3 protein: CSATGTHSYEQYF. The CDR3 DNA is TGCAGTGCCACCGGGACGCACTCCTACGAGCAGTACTTC.

V gene TRBV7-3 combines with J gene TRBJ2-2; D remains unclear. V shed 5 bases and J shed 3 bases, with 13 bases lying between them. The CDR3 extends over 15 amino acids. In germline, CDR1 is SGHTA, CDR2 FQGTGA. The CDR3 DNA reads TGTGCCAGCAGCCAACAAGGCAGCGACACCGGGGAGCTGTTTTTT. Its translation: CASSQQGSDTGELFF.

The rearrangement uses TRBV2 and TRBJ1-1; D not certain. This CDR3 is built from 17 residues. From germline, CDR1 is SNHLY and CDR2 FYNNEI. V was pared by 0 bases and J by 1 base, with 15 bases between. The CDR3 sequence: CASSEALVEAGNTEAFF. DNA for the CDR3: TGTGCCAGCAGTGAAGCGCTAGTAGAGGCAGGGAACACTGAAGCTTTCTTT.

This clonotype was detected a few times. The chain joins TRBV5-1 to TRBJ2-7; 7 bases agree with TRBD1. The germline V gene has CDR1 SGHRS and CDR2 YFSETQ. Trimming at V came to 4 bases and at J to 3 bases, leaving 13 bases not matched to a gene. The CDR3 runs 16 residues. The CDR3 DNA reads as TGCGCCAGCAGCGCTAAAACAGGGGCCGCAAGCTACGAGCAGTACTTC. Translating it yields CASSAKTGAASYEQYF.

This clonotype has at least ten counts. This chain links TRBV5-1 with TRBJ2-3; no clear D. The CDR3 is 15 residues long. Germline lookup yields CDR1 SGHRS and CDR2 YFSETQ. Trimming left V 3 bases short and J 3 bases short, with 14 bases between. The CDR3 coding sequence is TGCGCCAGCAGCTCACAAGGCCCTAGGACAGATACGCAGTATTTT. This translates into CASSSQGPRTDTQYF. The whole variable domain, filled in from reference TRBV5-1 and TRBJ2-3, reads KAGVTQTPRYLIKTRGQQVTLSCSPISGHRSVSWYQQTPGQGLQFLFEYFSETQRNKGNFPGRFSGRQFSNSRSEMNVSTLELGDSALYLCASSSQGPRTDTQYFGPGTRLTVL.